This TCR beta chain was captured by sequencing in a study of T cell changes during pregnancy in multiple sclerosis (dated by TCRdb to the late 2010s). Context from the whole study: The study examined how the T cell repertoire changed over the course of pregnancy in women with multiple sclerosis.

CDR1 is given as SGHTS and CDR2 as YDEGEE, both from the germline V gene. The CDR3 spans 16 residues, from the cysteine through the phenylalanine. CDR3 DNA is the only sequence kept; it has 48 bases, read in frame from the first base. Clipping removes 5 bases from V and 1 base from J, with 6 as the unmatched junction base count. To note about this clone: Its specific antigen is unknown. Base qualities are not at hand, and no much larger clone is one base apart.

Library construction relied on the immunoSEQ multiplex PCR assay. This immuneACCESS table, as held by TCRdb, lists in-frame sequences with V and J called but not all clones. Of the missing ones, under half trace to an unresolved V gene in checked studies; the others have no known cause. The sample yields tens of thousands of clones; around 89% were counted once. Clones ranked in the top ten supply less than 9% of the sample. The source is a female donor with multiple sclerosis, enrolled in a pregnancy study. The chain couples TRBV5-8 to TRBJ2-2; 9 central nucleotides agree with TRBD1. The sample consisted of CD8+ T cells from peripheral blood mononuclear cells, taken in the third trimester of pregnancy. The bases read TGTGCCAGCAGTGAGCGGGACAGGGTGAACACCGGGGAGCTGTTTTTT. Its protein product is CASSERDRVNTGELFF.